Listed below are T cell receptor beta chains from one sample, sequenced in a study of T cell repertoires in cytomegalovirus infection. TCRdb re-called the reads with MiXCR, one entry per CDR3 protein. Seen here are about 440,000 distinct CDR3 sequences, about a third observed once, and the top ten hold about an eighth. Sequencing used PBMCs. The receptors come from a human donor in good health (CMV status not recorded). Some clones in this sample may be carry-over from other donors' samples. Each CDR3 is given with its conserved first and last residue. A D gene is named only where the DNA matches it firmly. Clone size appears in some rows only: once, few, many, or a class for an expanded clone.

v_call	clone_size	d_call	j_call	cdr3_aa	cdr3_nt
TRBV6-2/TRBV6-3	NA	NA	TRBJ1-2	CASNTRDPRGYGYTF	TGTGCCAGCAATACCCGGGATCCGCGAGGCTATGGCTACACCTTC
TRBV5-6	NA	TRBD1	TRBJ2-5	CASSLRDRHQETQYF	TGTGCCAGCAGCTTGAGGGACAGACACCAAGAGACCCAGTACTTC
TRBV28	many	TRBD1	TRBJ2-7	CASNLDRGDAYEQYF	TGTGCCAGCAACTTAGACAGGGGGGATGCCTACGAGCAGTACTTC
TRBV7-2	NA	TRBD2	TRBJ2-5	CASSRSGGAVETQYF	TGTGCCAGCAGCCGTAGCGGGGGGGCCGTAGAGACCCAGTACTTC
TRBV20-1	NA	NA	TRBJ1-3	CNPGRAGNTIYF	TGCAACCCGGGACGGGCTGGAAACACCATATATTTT
TRBV19	NA	NA	TRBJ1-1	CASSTEGVMNTEAFF	TGTGCCAGTAGCACCGAAGGAGTGATGAACACTGAAGCTTTCTTT
TRBV6-6	NA	TRBD1	TRBJ2-5	CASRSAPGQGQETQYF	TGTGCCAGCAGGTCTGCGCCAGGACAGGGTCAAGAGACCCAGTACTTC
TRBV12-3/TRBV12-4	many	NA	TRBJ2-3	CASSQGAADTQYF	TGTGCCAGCAGCCAGGGAGCGGCAGATACGCAGTATTTT
TRBV28	many	NA	TRBJ1-2	CASSLGGVYGYTF	TGTGCCAGCAGTTTAGGCGGAGTATATGGCTACACCTTC
TRBV6-6	NA	TRBD1	TRBJ1-5	CASSYGQGLNQPQHF	TGTGCCAGCAGTTACGGACAGGGGTTGAATCAGCCCCAGCATTTT
TRBV20-1	few	TRBD2	TRBJ2-5	CSARDRGSGGKETQYF	TGCAGTGCTAGAGATCGGGGTAGCGGGGGGAAAGAGACCCAGTACTTC
TRBV6-1	NA	NA	TRBJ1-1	CASSARERSTEAFF	TGTGCCAGCAGTGCGAGGGAAAGGAGCACTGAAGCTTTCTTT
TRBV7-9	few	NA	TRBJ1-1	CASSSPPGQLNTEAFF	TGTGCCAGCAGCTCTCCGCCCGGACAGTTGAACACTGAAGCTTTCTTT
TRBV18	NA	NA	TRBJ1-4	CASSPKEKLFF	TGTGCCAGCTCTCCTAAGGAAAAACTGTTTTTT
TRBV19	NA	NA	TRBJ2-1	CASIISAGSSYNEQFF	TGTGCCAGTATTATCTCTGCGGGGAGCTCCTACAATGAGCAGTTCTTC
TRBV5-6	few	NA	TRBJ2-7	CASSLVVRDTEDYEQYF	TGTGCCAGCAGCTTGGTTGTCCGGGACACGGAAGATTACGAGCAGTACTTC
TRBV6-5	few	TRBD1	TRBJ1-2	CASSPDRAGGYGYTF	TGTGCCAGCAGCCCTGACAGGGCTGGTGGCTATGGCTACACCTTC
TRBV29-1	NA	NA	TRBJ1-2	CSVPGALGYTF	TGCAGTGTCCCCGGTGCCCTTGGCTACACCTTC
TRBV7-9	many	NA	TRBJ1-4	CASSLLGESGELFF	TGTGCCAGCAGCTTATTAGGCGAGTCAGGGGAACTGTTTTTT
TRBV12-3/TRBV12-4	many	TRBD1	TRBJ2-5	CASSRRTGNFETQYF	TGTGCCAGCAGTAGACGGACAGGGAACTTTGAGACCCAGTACTTC
TRBV24-1	NA	NA	TRBJ2-5	CATRAPGQETQYF	TGTGCCACCAGGGCGCCAGGGCAAGAGACCCAGTACTTC
TRBV2	few	NA	TRBJ2-1	CASSSDGIGVYEQFF	TGTGCCAGCAGCTCGGACGGGATTGGAGTCTATGAGCAGTTCTTC
TRBV12-3/TRBV12-4	NA	NA	TRBJ1-1	CASSGGALAESFF	TGTGCCAGCAGTGGGGGGGCCCTAGCTGAATCTTTCTTT
TRBV19	NA	NA	TRBJ1-6	CASRGGGKGTSPLHF	TGTGCCAGTAGAGGAGGCGGAAAGGGTACTTCACCCCTACACTTT
TRBV28	few	NA	TRBJ1-1	CASSSRKERNTEAFF	TGTGCCAGCAGTTCGCGAAAGGAGAGGAACACTGAAGCTTTCTTT
TRBV7-2	NA	NA	TRBJ1-5	CASSSLGTGNQPQHF	TGTGCCAGCAGCTCGTTAGGGACTGGGAATCAGCCCCAGCATTTT
TRBV6-5	once	TRBD2	TRBJ2-1	CASSQTSSYNEQLF	TGTGCCAGCAGTCAGACTAGCTCCTACAATGAGCAGTTATTC
TRBV7-6	few	TRBD2	TRBJ2-3	CASSSLPGLANTDTQYF	TGTGCCAGCAGCTCTCTGCCGGGACTAGCGAACACAGATACGCAGTATTTT
TRBV6-2/TRBV6-3	NA	NA	TRBJ1-6	CASSLGRRSSYNSPLHF	TGTGCCAGCAGTCTCGGACGCCGAAGCTCCTATAATTCACCCCTCCACTTT
TRBV19	few	NA	TRBJ2-1	CASSETGRNEQFF	TGTGCCAGTAGTGAGACAGGGAGGAATGAGCAGTTCTTC
TRBV12-3/TRBV12-4	many	NA	TRBJ2-7	CASSLPSSYEQYF	TGTGCCAGCAGCCTCCCTAGCTCCTACGAGCAGTACTTC
TRBV11-2	NA	NA	TRBJ1-2	CASAGLYGYTF	TGTGCCAGCGCAGGACTCTATGGCTACACCTTC
TRBV7-2	many	NA	TRBJ2-2	CASSLTSRTGELFF	TGTGCCAGCAGCTTGACTAGTCGCACCGGGGAGCTGTTTTTT
TRBV7-6	many	NA	TRBJ1-6	CASSLGGNNSPLHF	TGTGCCAGCAGCTTAGGCGGGAATAATTCACCCCTCCACTTT
TRBV6-6	few	NA	TRBJ1-1	CASSYEGVTEAFF	TGTGCCAGCAGTTACGAGGGAGTCACTGAAGCTTTCTTT
TRBV19	once	TRBD1	TRBJ1-5	CAISSGQGGNQPQHF	TGTGCCATTAGTTCGGGACAGGGAGGCAATCAGCCCCAGCATTTT
TRBV7-6	NA	TRBD2	TRBJ2-3	CASSSSLGTSGSTDTQYF	TGTGCCAGCAGCTCAAGCCTGGGGACTAGCGGAAGCACAGATACGCAGTATTTT
TRBV7-9	NA	TRBD1	TRBJ2-4	CASSPWTGTFKNIQYF	TGTGCCAGCAGCCCCTGGACAGGTACCTTCAAAAACATTCAGTACTTC
TRBV20-1	NA	TRBD2	TRBJ2-1	CSGSGGLYNEQFF	TGCAGTGGGAGCGGGGGCCTCTACAATGAGCAGTTCTTC
TRBV19	few	TRBD2	TRBJ2-1	CASSIRQRGMGEQFF	TGTGCCAGTAGTATACGCCAGCGGGGCATGGGTGAGCAGTTCTTC
TRBV7-2	many	NA	TRBJ2-2	CASSLELGGANTGELFF	TGTGCCAGCAGCTTAGAACTCGGCGGAGCGAACACCGGGGAGCTGTTTTTT
TRBV6-6	few	NA	TRBJ1-6	CASSYPGGGLNSPLHF	TGTGCCAGCAGTTACCCGGGGGGCGGCCTTAATTCACCCCTCCACTTT
TRBV7-2	many	TRBD2	TRBJ2-7	CASSSGLAGLKGYEQYF	TGTGCCAGCAGCTCAGGACTAGCGGGGTTAAAAGGCTACGAGCAGTACTTC
TRBV4-3	NA	TRBD1	TRBJ2-1	CASSQGTGGSYNEQFF	TGCGCCAGCAGCCAAGGGACAGGGGGCTCCTACAATGAGCAGTTCTTC
TRBV20-1	NA	NA	TRBJ2-7	CSARARWAHEQYF	TGCAGTGCTAGAGCTCGATGGGCCCACGAGCAGTACTTC
TRBV7-9	few	NA	TRBJ1-4	CASSLAGLEGSDEKLFF	TGTGCCAGCAGCTTAGCGGGCCTGGAGGGATCCGATGAAAAACTGTTTTTT
TRBV19	NA	NA	TRBJ1-1	CASIGAARMNTEAFF	TGTGCCAGTATAGGGGCTGCCAGGATGAACACTGAAGCTTTCTTT